Sequencing of this T cell receptor (beta chain) was carried out in a study of beta chain features in type 1 diabetes. Points from the study as a whole: Among patients with Type 1 diabetes, TCRB CDR3s were moderately but significantly shorter in every one of the four CD4+ subsets. The similarity of naive, central memory and Treg TCRB repertoires appeared greater among patients than among healthy donors. Lower insertion and higher deletion counts appeared at VDJ junctions in type 1 diabetes patients.

The whole isolated RNA underwent reverse transcription, so sequencing captured expressed TCRB transcripts. Measured with immunoSEQ multiplex PCR; TCRdb has only the in-frame clones, and not every one. The sample lists roughly 400,000 clones, 11% to 15% occurring once. This clone has a handful of counts. Its antigen is undetermined. Per germline, CDR1 LNHNV and CDR2 YYDKDF (reference sequence). Trimming left V 0 bases short and J 9 bases short, with 9 bases between. This CDR3 is 13 amino acids long. Approximately 0.11 L of blood, on average, came from one heparinised draw per donor. The chain uses TRBV15 and TRBJ2-4; D remains ambiguous. The receptor's source is a man aged 25 to 45 in good health. The sample was naive CD4+ T cells from blood. In DNA form, the CDR3 reads TGTGCCACCAGCAGAGATCCCGTCGGCATTCAGTACTTC. It yields the protein CATSRDPVGIQYF.